This T cell receptor (beta chain) appears in the sequencing data of a study of response to subunit inactivated influenza vaccine. Using its own MiXCR run on the RT-PCR reads, TCRdb lists one record per CDR3 protein. The table has under 800,000 distinct CDR3 sequences, roughly 13% seen once. With V trimmed by 5 bases and J by 7 bases, 3 bases remained unmatched. The germline V gene has CDR1 SGHTA and CDR2 FQGTGA. The CDR3 runs 15 residues. The receptor comes from a man over 45 who received an inactivated influenza vaccine. V is TRBV7-3 and J is TRBJ2-2; 14 bases are shared with TRBD2. Sequencing used PBMCs from blood, obtained approximately 15 days before vaccination. CDR3 sequence reads: CASSPGLAGVGELFF. The CDR3 DNA sequence: TGTGCCAGCAGCCCGGGACTAGCGGGGGTCGGGGAGCTGTTTTTT.